These T cell receptor beta chains were read from a single sample in a study of blood T cell repertoires in COVID-19. Method: immunoSEQ multiplex PCR; TCRdb's copy keeps in-frame clones and lacks some. The table shows 130,000 to 150,000 clones, with 70% to 90% occurring only once. Specimen: peripheral blood. These receptors all come from a human donor with acute or convalescent COVID-19. The donor label of this sample is uncertain. Each CDR3 is given with its conserved first and last residue. The order of the fields is clone size, D gene, V gene, J gene, CDR3 DNA, CDR3 protein. A D gene is named only where the DNA matches it firmly. The size entry is marked missing in some rows and otherwise reads once, few, many or a size class.

.	.	TRBV5-5	TRBJ1-5	TGTGCCAGCAGCCAGAAGGGACTTAATAATCAGCCCCAGCATTTT	CASSQKGLNNQPQHF
.	.	TRBV28	TRBJ2-7	TGTGCCAGCATGCCGGGACAACCGATTAACGAGCAGTACTTC	CASMPGQPINEQYF
once	.	TRBV5-1	TRBJ1-2	TGCGCCAGCAGCTTGGTGGGAGGGCACTATGGCTACACCTTC	CASSLVGGHYGYTF
.	.	TRBV5-4	TRBJ1-2	TGTGCCAGCAGCCCTGGCGGGGACGCCAACTATGGCTACACCTTC	CASSPGGDANYGYTF
.	.	TRBV5-1	TRBJ2-5	TGCGCCAGCAGCTTGGCCAGAACAGAAGAGACCCAGTACTTC	CASSLARTEETQYF
.	TRBD2	TRBV7-9	TRBJ2-3	TGTGCCAGCAGCTTAGCGGGACTAGCCTCTATAGATACGCAGTATTTT	CASSLAGLASIDTQYF
.	TRBD1	TRBV11-2	TRBJ2-2	TGTGCCAGCAGCTCAGTCACAGGGGACGGGGAGCTGTTTTTT	CASSSVTGDGELFF
.	.	TRBV5-1	TRBJ1-3	TGCGCCAGCAGCTTGGTGGGTCGGGATGGAAACACCATATATTTT	CASSLVGRDGNTIYF
.	.	TRBV2	TRBJ1-5	TGTGCCAGCAGTTGGGGGCATAGCAATCAGCCCCAGCATTTT	CASSWGHSNQPQHF
.	TRBD2	TRBV4-3	TRBJ2-7	TGCGCCAGCAGCCAAGAAGCGGGGGGAAACTACGAGCAGTACTTC	CASSQEAGGNYEQYF
few	.	TRBV7-2	TRBJ1-6	TGTGCCAGCAGCTTAAGCCTTAGCTCCTATAATTCACCCCTCCACTTT	CASSLSLSSYNSPLHF
.	TRBD2	TRBV19	TRBJ2-3	TGTGCCAGTAGGCGGGGGGGGCAGGGAGATACGCAGTATTTT	CASRRGGQGDTQYF
.	TRBD2	TRBV19	TRBJ2-1	TGTGCCAGTAGGATTCTAGCGGGAGTGGGTGAGCAGTTCTTC	CASRILAGVGEQFF
once	.	TRBV2	TRBJ2-7	TGTGCCAGCAGTGAAAGCCCTTCCGCCCCCTACGAGCAGTACTTC	CASSESPSAPYEQYF
.	TRBD2	TRBV10-3	TRBJ2-3	TGTGCCATCAGTGAGTCGATGGTGGTAGCGGGAGGAACAGATACGCAGTATTTT	CAISESMVVAGGTDTQYF
.	.	TRBV11-3	TRBJ1-1	TGTGCCAGCAGCTTTGAAGGGGGCACTGAAGCTTTCTTT	CASSFEGGTEAFF
.	.	TRBV3-1/TRBV3-2	TRBJ1-2	TGTGCCAGCAGCCCATATGAGACAGGCGACGGCTACACCTTC	CASSPYETGDGYTF
.	TRBD1	TRBV3-1/TRBV3-2	TRBJ2-1	TGTGCCAGCAGCCTGAAGGACAGGGTCGGCAATGAGCAGTTCTTC	CASSLKDRVGNEQFF
.	TRBD2	TRBV9	TRBJ2-7	TGTGCCAGCAGCCCCACCTTAGCGGGGGGGCAAGACGAGCAGTACTTC	CASSPTLAGGQDEQYF
.	TRBD1	TRBV7-8	TRBJ1-3	TGTGCCAGCAGCCCATACTCCGGGACAGCTGGAAACACCATATATTTT	CASSPYSGTAGNTIYF
.	.	TRBV18	TRBJ1-2	TGTGCCAGCTCACCATCTCAATCAGGGATCGCTAACTATGGCTACACCTTC	CASSPSQSGIANYGYTF
few	.	TRBV7-2	TRBJ1-2	TGTGCCAGCAGCTTATTCACGGGGGGCGACTATGGCTACACCTTC	CASSLFTGGDYGYTF
.	TRBD1	TRBV2	TRBJ2-7	TGTGCCAGCAGTGGGACAGGGGTGGGGTATAAGCAGTACTTC	CASSGTGVGYKQYF
.	TRBD2	TRBV6-2/TRBV6-3	TRBJ2-1	TGTGCCAGCAGTAAGCGACTAGCGGGAGGGAGTACCAATGAGCAGTTCTTC	CASSKRLAGGSTNEQFF
once	TRBD2	TRBV29-1	TRBJ2-1	TGCAGCGTTGATGGTGGGAGGGCCTACAATGAGCAGTTCTTC	CSVDGGRAYNEQFF
.	TRBD1	TRBV9	TRBJ1-2	TGTGCCAGCAGCGTGGCGGGACAGGGGGCGATTGGCTACACCTTC	CASSVAGQGAIGYTF
.	TRBD1	TRBV10-3	TRBJ1-6	TGTGCCATCAGCCCCGACAGGGGACCTAATAATTCACCCCTCCACTTT	CAISPDRGPNNSPLHF
.	TRBD2	TRBV5-5	TRBJ2-1	TGTGCCAGCAGCTGGGGACTAGCCGGCTCCTACAATGAGCAGTTCTTC	CASSWGLAGSYNEQFF
.	.	TRBV5-6	TRBJ2-7	TGTGCCAGCAGCTTGACAGGCTTTACCTACGAGCAGTACTTC	CASSLTGFTYEQYF
.	TRBD1	TRBV5-1	TRBJ1-4	TGCGCCAGCAGCTTGGGTAACAGGGGTAATGAAAAACTGTTTTTT	CASSLGNRGNEKLFF
.	TRBD2	TRBV18	TRBJ2-1	TGTGCCAGCTCACCGGGGACTAGCGGTGAGCAGTTCTTC	CASSPGTSGEQFF
.	.	TRBV5-5	TRBJ2-7	TGTGCCAGCAGCTTCTACAGGACCCCCTACGAGCAGTACTTC	CASSFYRTPYEQYF